The 9 T cell receptor beta chains listed next were all sequenced from one sample in a study of regulatory T cells in long-lasting Graves disease. To make TCR beta libraries, researchers used iRepertoire HTBI primers and Arm-PCR of CDR3 regions. TCRdb independently ran MiXCR on the multiplex PCR reads; one entry per CDR3 protein. The sample has 360,000 or so distinct CDR3 sequences; about 12% are singletons. The time point is: newly diagnosed GD, antithyroid drugs for less than 3 months. Researchers made the TCR library from RNA that was extracted from PBMCs. This sample was shared with a second study, whose subject was T cells in Graves' hyperthyroidism and ophthalmopathy.

The sample in question was peripheral blood mononuclear cells (PBMCs), obtained at new diagnosis, from a patient treated with antithyroid drugs. These receptors originate from a woman between 18 and 29 years old with Graves disease.

There are many counts of this clonotype. Mismatch with germline at one junction end may stem from a read error. This sequence joins TRBV3-1 and TRBJ2-7, with D unresolved. The germline CDR1 and CDR2 sequences are LGHDT and YNNKEL (reference sequence). The CDR3 has 14 amino acids. CDR3 in DNA: TGCGCCAGCAGCCGCGCAGGTCCTACCTACGAGCAGTACTTC. It codes for CASSRAGPTYEQYF.

There are many counts of this clonotype. The chain links TRBV24-1 to TRBJ2-1; D might be TRBD2 (6 bases). CDR1 KGHDR and CDR2 SFDVKD come from the germline V gene. The CDR3 spans 11 residues. V gave up 12 bases and J gave up 6 bases, with 11 bases separating them. This chain's CDR3 is CASGDGNEQFF. DNA for the CDR3: TGTGCCTCGGGGGACGGCAATGAGCAGTTCTTC.

This clonotype was seen many times. The J gene is TRBJ2-3, the V gene TRBV5-1; 7 bases line up with TRBD2. Per the germline V gene, CDR1 is SGHRS and CDR2 is YFSETQ. V dropped 7 bases and J dropped 3; count of bases not matched to a gene: 8. The CDR3 has 14 amino acids. The CDR3 reads CASDFGGGTDTQYF. As DNA, the CDR3 is TGCGCCAGCGACTTTGGGGGGGGGACAGATACGCAGTATTTT.

This clonotype was counted ten times or more. The J gene is TRBJ2-5, the V gene TRBV7-9; 8 nucleotides match TRBD2. This CDR3 comprises 15 residues. V gave up 0 bases and J gave up 5 bases; unmatched junction bases: 5. Germline CDR1 SEHNR, CDR2 FQNEAQ (reference sequence). The CDR3 loop reads CASSLASGTGETQYF. CDR3 DNA: TGTGCCAGCAGCTTAGCTAGCGGGACGGGTGAGACCCAGTACTTC.

This clonotype has a count of ten or more. V and J are TRBV12-3 or TRBV12-4 and TRBJ2-3, with a possible D match to TRBD2 (6 bases). V lost 4 bases, J lost 2 bases, and 10 bases lay in between. This CDR3 spans 14 amino acids. CDR3 region: CASSSWEATDTQYF. In DNA, the CDR3 is TGTGCCAGCAGTTCGTGGGAGGCCACAGATACGCAGTATTTT.

This clonotype occurred many times. J is TRBJ1-3 and V is TRBV12-3 or TRBV12-4; D is perhaps TRBD1 (6 bases). V was shortened by 5 bases and J by 0 bases, with 14 bases between the two germline ends. The CDR3 has 16 residues. DNA for the CDR3: TGTGCCAGCAGTCCAAGGGGGGCGAACTCTGGAAACACCATATATTTT. Amino acid sequence: CASSPRGANSGNTIYF.

A remark on this clonotype: One base away lies a much larger clone, so this may be a sequencing read error. The V gene is TRBV20-1, the J gene TRBJ2-1, with TRBD2 matching 9 bases. CDR3 size: 13 residues. V gave up 6 bases and J gave up 10 bases; unmatched junction bases: 10. Germline CDR1 DFQATT, CDR2 SNEGSKA (reference sequence). CDR3 protein: CSALSSGSVEQFF. The CDR3 DNA reads TGCAGTGCCCTAAGTAGCGGGAGTGTCGAGCAGTTCTTC.

This clonotype was observed many times. The V gene is TRBV12-3 or TRBV12-4, the J gene TRBJ1-6; D is unresolved. With 5 bases removed from V and 9 bases from J, the gap between germline ends came to 17 bases. CDR3 size: 15 residues. The DNA of the CDR3 is TGTGCCAGCAGTCCATTTCTCCGAGCGAGTTCACCCCTCCACTTT. Its protein product is CASSPFLRASSPLHF.

This clonotype was counted a few times. The V and J genes are TRBV6-2 or TRBV6-3 and TRBJ2-2; TRBD2 aligns across 13 bases. The V gene's germline CDR1 is MNHEY and CDR2 SVGEGT. The CDR3 loop spans 18 amino acids. Trimming at V came to 5 bases and at J to 1 base, leaving 7 bases not matched to a gene. CDR3 sequence reads: CASSTRGLAGVNTGELFF. The CDR3 nucleotides read TGTGCCAGCAGTACAAGAGGACTAGCGGGGGTGAACACCGGGGAGCTGTTTTTT.